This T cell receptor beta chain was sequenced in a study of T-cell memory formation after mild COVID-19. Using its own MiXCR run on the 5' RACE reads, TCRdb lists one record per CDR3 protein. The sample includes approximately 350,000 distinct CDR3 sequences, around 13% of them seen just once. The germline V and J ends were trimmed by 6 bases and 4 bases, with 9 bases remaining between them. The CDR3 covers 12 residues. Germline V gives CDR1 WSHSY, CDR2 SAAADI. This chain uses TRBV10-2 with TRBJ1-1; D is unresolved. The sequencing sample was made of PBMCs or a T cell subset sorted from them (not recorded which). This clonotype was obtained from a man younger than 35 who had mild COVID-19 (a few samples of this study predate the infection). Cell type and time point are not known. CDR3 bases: TGCGCCAGCAGGACACCGGGCACTGAAGCTTTCTTT. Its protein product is CASRTPGTEAFF.